The 17 T cell receptor beta chains below were found in one sample sequenced in a study of T cell changes during pregnancy in multiple sclerosis (dated by TCRdb to the late 2010s). The protocol used for the library was the immunoSEQ multiplex PCR assay. TCRdb stores this immuneACCESS table with in-frame sequences only. Part of the clones is absent; in the studies checked, under half of the shortfall reflects unresolved V genes, and no reason is known for the rest. The sample records about 45,000 clones, more than 80% of which are singletons. Roughly 0.7% of the sample lies in the top ten. Sequenced here: CD4+ T cells from peripheral blood mononuclear cells, sampled before pregnancy. These receptors were obtained from a female donor with multiple sclerosis, enrolled in a pregnancy study.

The J gene is TRBJ1-1, the V gene TRBV9, with 8 bases identical to TRBD1. Germline CDR1 is SGDLS and CDR2 is YYNGEE. J lost 4 bases, V lost 3 bases, and 5 bases had no gene match. The CDR3 loop spans 14 amino acids. The CDR3 DNA reads as TGTGCCAGCAGCGCTCAACAGGGGGGCACTGAAGCTTTCTTT. Translating it yields CASSAQQGGTEAFF.

This chain joins TRBV5-4 and TRBJ2-3, with D possibly matching TRBD2 (5 bases). This CDR3 contains 15 residues. CDR1 is SGHNT and CDR2 is YYREEE in the germline V gene (reference sequence). Trimming took off 1 base at V and 2 bases at J, with 11 bases between the two ends. The CDR3 coding sequence is TGTGCCAGCAGCTTGAGAGGGTTCCACACAGATACGCAGTATTTT. This gives the protein CASSLRGFHTDTQYF.

This clone was seen a single time. This chain connects TRBV28 to TRBJ2-4; D may be TRBD1 (5 bases). CDR1 is MDHEN and CDR2 is SYDVKM in the germline V gene. The germline V and J ends were trimmed by 5 bases and 0 bases, with 11 bases remaining between them. The CDR3 covers 15 residues. The CDR3 DNA follows: TGTGCCAGCAGTCGACAGATGTTAGCCAAAAACATTCAGTACTTC. Translated, it gives CASSRQMLAKNIQYF.

V and J are TRBV11-2 and TRBJ2-1, with 10 bases matching TRBD1. Germline V gives CDR1 SGHAT, CDR2 FQNNGV. CDR3 length equals 18 residues. V shed 1 base and J 5 bases; nucleotides not matched to a gene: 11. CDR3 bases: TGTGCCAGCAGCTTAGTAATCGGGACAGGGGTTATCCACAATGAGCAGTTCTTC. It translates to CASSLVIGTGVIHNEQFF.

This sequence joins TRBV5-6 and TRBJ2-1; possibly TRBD2 for D (6 bases). The ends were cut back, 4 bases at V and 5 bases at J, with 13 bases in the middle. The CDR3 has 14 residues. Germline CDR1 and CDR2: SGHDT and YYEEEE. In nucleotides, the CDR3 is TGTGCCAGCAGCCTTCTAGCGCCGAACAATGAGCAGTTCTTC. This codes for CASSLLAPNNEQFF.

The CDR3 is CASSGGHEQYF. The CDR3 DNA reads TGTGCCAGCAGCGGGGGGCACGAGCAGTACTTC. The chain uses TRBV2 and TRBJ2-7; possibly TRBD2 for D (7 bases). Trimming took 6 bases from V and 5 from J, leaving 8 bases between them. The CDR3 length is 11 residues. Germline lookup yields CDR1 SNHLY and CDR2 FYNNEI.

The table lists this clone with a count of one. The chain is built from TRBV7-8 and TRBJ2-5; 11 bases agree with TRBD1. This CDR3 has 16 amino acids. Germline V gene sequence: CDR1 SGHVS, CDR2 FQNEAQ. The V segment lost 5 bases and the J segment 4 bases; nucleotides outside the gene matches: 9. CDR3 nucleotide sequence: TGTGCCAGCAGCGCGAGGACAGGGGGCGCGGGAGAGACCCAGTACTTC. This translates into CASSARTGGAGETQYF.

The chain couples TRBV11-3 to TRBJ2-3; 9 bases fit TRBD2. This CDR3 is built from 15 residues. Germline CDR1 and CDR2: SGHNT and YENEEA. V lost 5 bases, J lost 4 bases, and 7 bases stayed unmatched. The CDR3 DNA is TGTGCCAGCAGCCCTAGGGGCGGGAGGGCAGATACGCAGTATTTT. This encodes CASSPRGGRADTQYF.

J is TRBJ2-1 and V is TRBV5-1; unclear D gene. The CDR3 spans 14 residues. From germline, CDR1 is SGHRS and CDR2 YFSETQ. V gave up 0 bases and J gave up 6 bases, with 10 bases separating them. The CDR3 reads CASSLDAEFNEQFF. The CDR3 DNA is TGCGCCAGCAGCTTGGATGCGGAGTTCAATGAGCAGTTCTTC.

The V call is TRBV5-1, the J call TRBJ2-7; D unclear. The CDR3 covers 15 residues. Germline CDR1 SGHRS, CDR2 YFSETQ. V shed 0 bases and J shed 5 bases, with 15 bases lying between them. CDR3 sequence: CASSLDRYTVDEQYF. The CDR3 DNA is TGCGCCAGCAGCTTGGACAGATATACCGTGGACGAGCAGTACTTC.

This clone has just one count. This chain joins TRBV6-7 and TRBJ2-5, with TRBD1 matching 7 bases. TRBV6-7 is treated as an ORF (open reading frame) with a function not yet certain. With 2 bases clipped from V and 1 base from J, the junction kept 7 bases outside the gene matches. The CDR3 totals 16 residues. The CDR3 coding sequence is TGTGCCAGCAGTTACGGTACAGGGGCTTTCCAAGAGACCCAGTACTTC. Its protein is CASSYGTGAFQETQYF.

V gene TRBV7-8 combines with J gene TRBJ2-1; the match to TRBD2 covers 7 bases. The CDR3 has 12 amino acids. Germline CDR1 reads SGHVS; CDR2 reads FQNEAQ. Trimming cost V 5 bases and J 12 bases; bases outside gene matches: 7. The CDR3 coding sequence is TGTGCCAGCAGCCAAATCTCGGGGGGGCAGTTCTTC. This translates into CASSQISGGQFF.

The chain couples TRBV6-5 to TRBJ1-2, with D unclear. This CDR3 comprises 14 residues. Trimming left V 6 bases short and J 2 bases short, with 13 bases between. Germline V gives CDR1 MNHEY, CDR2 SVGAGI. The CDR3 coding sequence is TGTGCCAGCAGGGAGTCCGGGAGAAACTATGGCTACACCTTC. This translates into CASRESGRNYGYTF.

The chain combines TRBV6-5 with TRBJ1-1; D gene uncertain. Trimming took off 5 bases at V and 7 bases at J, with 17 bases between the two ends. Germline CDR1 reads MNHEY; CDR2 reads SVGAGI. This CDR3 region has 14 residues. CDR3 loop: CASSLGLREGEAFF. The CDR3 DNA reads as TGTGCCAGCAGTCTCGGACTGAGGGAAGGTGAAGCTTTCTTT.

The gene calls are TRBV4-2 and TRBJ1-3, with 10 bases that match TRBD1. Germline CDR1 LGHNA, CDR2 YNFKEQ. The length of the CDR3 is 17 residues. Unmatched junction bases numbered 7, after V lost 3 bases and J lost 2 bases. The CDR3 DNA sequence: TGTGCCAGCAGCCACCAAAATGGACAGGGGGCTGGAAACACCATATATTTT. Protein: CASSHQNGQGAGNTIYF.

This chain links TRBV19 with TRBJ1-2, with D hard to call. The CDR3 has 13 residues. Deletions cut 5 bases from V and 1 base from J, with 8 bases between. Germline V gene sequence: CDR1 LNHDA, CDR2 SQIVND (reference sequence). CDR3 sequence reads: CASSLRVNYGYTF. CDR3 DNA sequence: TGTGCCAGTAGTTTACGGGTTAACTATGGCTACACCTTC.

The chain uses TRBV9 and TRBJ1-3, with a tentative D call TRBD1 (5 bases). Per germline, CDR1 SGDLS and CDR2 YYNGEE. The CDR3 has 16 residues. V was cut by 0 bases and J by 0 bases, with 10 bases left in between. CDR3 coding DNA: TGTGCCAGCAGCGTAGATAGGGGATTCTCTGGAAACACCATATATTTT. It is translated as CASSVDRGFSGNTIYF.